This is a list of T cell receptor beta chains from one sample in a study of cytomegalovirus exposure and HLA in healthy donors. TCRdb keeps only in-frame clones here, not all; method: immunoSEQ multiplex PCR. The table lists 120,000 to 150,000 clones, 75% to 80% of them singletons. The sample taken for sequencing was PBMCs. These receptors originate from a female donor in good health and CMV-seronegative. Each CDR3 is given with its conserved first and last residue. The D gene is left open where the match is weak. Size is stated for part of the rows, as once, few or many counts, or as a class when the clone is expanded.

TRBV7-9	TRBJ1-2	TRBD1	-	13	TGTGCCAGCAGCTTGGGGACAGGGGAAGGCTACACCTTC	CASSLGTGEGYTF
TRBV28	TRBJ2-5	TRBD1	-	14	TGTGCCAGCAGTTTTTCGGACAGGGGAGAGACCCAGTACTTC	CASSFSDRGETQYF
TRBV29-1	TRBJ1-5	TRBD1	-	12	TGCAGCGTGGGGACAGCAAATCAGCCCCAGCATTTT	CSVGTANQPQHF
TRBV4-1	TRBJ2-1	-	few	12	TGCGCCAGCAGCCAAGACGGCGGTGAGCAGTTCTTC	CASSQDGGEQFF
TRBV7-6	TRBJ1-4	-	-	16	TGTGCCAGCAGTTACGCAGTGGGGAGGCCTAATGAAAAACTGTTTTTT	CASSYAVGRPNEKLFF
TRBV6-1	TRBJ2-7	-	few	13	TGTGCCAGCCGCTCACCGGCGGGCTACGAGCAGTACTTC	CASRSPAGYEQYF
TRBV2	TRBJ1-2	-	-	13	TGTGCCAGCAGTGATTTAACTAACTATGGCTACACCTTC	CASSDLTNYGYTF
TRBV25-1	TRBJ2-3	TRBD1	-	16	TGTGCCAGCAGTTCACCCGCCGGGACAGGGGCAAATACGCAGTATTTT	CASSSPAGTGANTQYF
TRBV21-1	TRBJ1-3	-	-	19	TGTGCCAGCAGCAAAGTAATCCGTGCTGGGCAGATCGCTGGAAACACCATATATTTT	CASSKVIRAGQIAGNTIYF
TRBV4-1	TRBJ2-3	TRBD2	-	14	TGCGCCAGCAGCCGGGGACTAGCAGGAGATACGCAGTATTTT	CASSRGLAGDTQYF
TRBV5-1	TRBJ2-1	-	-	13	TGCGCCAGCAGCTTGGTAGGGGACAATGAGCAGTTCTTC	CASSLVGDNEQFF
TRBV5-1	TRBJ2-1	-	few	18	TGCGCCAGCAGCTTGAGGTCCCTTAGGGGGTACTCCTACAATGAGCAGTTCTTC	CASSLRSLRGYSYNEQFF
TRBV19	TRBJ1-4	-	-	15	TGTGCCAGTAGTCCGAGGCTCGCGAGTGAGAAAAAACTGTTTTTT	CASSPRLASEKKLFF
TRBV15	TRBJ1-2	-	-	18	TGTGCCACCAGCAGAAGGTCGGGGGGGCCGGAAGCCACTATGGGCTACACCTTC	CATSRRSGGPEATMGYTF
TRBV27	TRBJ1-5	-	-	14	TGTGCCAGCAGTTTTGAGCCGAGCAATCAGCCCCAGCATTTT	CASSFEPSNQPQHF
TRBV28	TRBJ1-1	-	few	16	TGTGCCAGCAGTCACCCAACAGGGCCGAAGAACACTGAAGCTTTCTTT	CASSHPTGPKNTEAFF
TRBV6-5	TRBJ1-1	TRBD1	few	15	TGTGCCAGCAGTGCCGGGACAGGGGCGTTCACTGAAGCTTTCTTT	CASSAGTGAFTEAFF
TRBV6-5	TRBJ2-5	TRBD2	-	16	TGTGCCAGCAGTTACAAGGGACTAGCGCCCCAAGAGACCCAGTACTTC	CASSYKGLAPQETQYF
TRBV5-1	TRBJ2-7	TRBD2	-	15	TGCGCCAGCAGCTTGGGGCTAGCGGGAACCTACGAGCAGTACTTC	CASSLGLAGTYEQYF
TRBV28	TRBJ1-2	-	-	11	TGTGCCAGCAGTTCAGAATGGACAAGGGGATTC	CASSSEWTRGF
TRBV27	TRBJ1-1	-	-	14	TGTGCCAGCAGTTTAAATCAGGCGAACACTGAAGCTTTCTTT	CASSLNQANTEAFF
TRBV11-3	TRBJ2-7	-	-	13	TGTGCCAGCAGCCCGGGGAGGACCTACGAGCAGTACTTC	CASSPGRTYEQYF
TRBV11-3	TRBJ2-1	-	-	14	TGTGCCAGCCGGGGAGACCGTTCGGGGAATGAGCAGTTCTTC	CASRGDRSGNEQFF
TRBV2	TRBJ2-7	-	-	16	TGTGCCAGCAGTGAGAAGCGTGTGGAGGGTTCCTACGAGCAGTACTTC	CASSEKRVEGSYEQYF
TRBV27	TRBJ2-3	TRBD2	-	15	TGTGCCAGCAGAGCCCGACTAGCGGTCACAGATACGCAGTATTTT	CASRARLAVTDTQYF
TRBV27	TRBJ2-7	-	-	16	TGTGCCAGCAGTTTATTAGGGGACAAGGGTTCCTACGAGCAGTACTTC	CASSLLGDKGSYEQYF